The rows below give T cell receptor beta chains drawn from one sample of a study of CD8+CD57+ T cells in acquired aplastic anemia. MiXCR, run by TCRdb on the reads, gives a single entry per CDR3 protein. This sample yields about 160,000 distinct CDR3 sequences, of which about 50% are seen a single time; about 31% belongs to the top ten. Input material: sorted CD4+, CD8+, or CD8+CD57+ T cells (not recorded which) from PBMCs. All receptors derive from a human donor with aplastic anemia. CDR3s include the opening cysteine and the closing phenylalanine or tryptophan. The D gene is left open where the match is weak. Clone size is given for some rows only: seen once, a few or many times, or a class if the clone is expanded.

J: TRBJ2-7; V: TRBV19; D: NA; size: NA; DNA: TGTGCCAGTAGTATGGGACGAGGGACCTACGAGCAGTACTTC; CDR3: CASSMGRGTYEQYF
J: TRBJ2-7; V: TRBV19; D: NA; size: many; DNA: TGTGCCAGTAGTATAAATAGGGCGTACGAGCAGTACTTC; CDR3: CASSINRAYEQYF
J: TRBJ2-1; V: TRBV19; D: TRBD2; size: many; DNA: TGTGCCAGTAGTATAGATCTCGGATACTGGACTAGCGACCCCAATTACAATGAGCAGTTCTTC; CDR3: CASSIDLGYWTSDPNYNEQFF
J: TRBJ1-1; V: TRBV20-1; D: NA; size: few; DNA: TGCAGTGCTAATTTGGGAGACACTGAAGCTTTCTTT; CDR3: CSANLGDTEAFF
J: TRBJ1-1; V: TRBV6-1; D: NA; size: NA; DNA: TGTGCCAGCAGTCCGCCGACACCCTTGGAAGCTTTCTTT; CDR3: CASSPPTPLEAFF
J: TRBJ2-2; V: TRBV14; D: TRBD2; size: many; DNA: TGTGCCAGCAGCGTGACCGGGACTAGGGGCGGGGAGCTGTTTTTT; CDR3: CASSVTGTRGGELFF
J: TRBJ2-2; V: TRBV7-9; D: TRBD2; size: many; DNA: TGTGCCAGCAGCCTAGAGGGACTACCCACCGGGGAGCTGTTTTTT; CDR3: CASSLEGLPTGELFF
J: TRBJ2-7; V: TRBV19; D: TRBD1; size: NA; DNA: TGTGCCAGTAGCCTGGGGACAGTCGGGTACGAGCAGTACTTC; CDR3: CASSLGTVGYEQYF
J: TRBJ1-2; V: TRBV2; D: NA; size: NA; DNA: TGTGCCAGCAGTACGGGGGCAGCCGTCTATGGCTACACCTTC; CDR3: CASSTGAAVYGYTF
J: TRBJ2-7; V: TRBV20-1; D: TRBD1; size: NA; DNA: TGCAGTGCCCCGGGACAGGGCTACGAGCAGTACTTC; CDR3: CSAPGQGYEQYF
J: TRBJ2-1; V: TRBV20-1; D: NA; size: many; DNA: TGCAGTGCCCCCGGCCATACGGGTCCAATCAGCTCCTACAATGAGCAGTTCTTC; CDR3: CSAPGHTGPISSYNEQFF
J: TRBJ2-5; V: TRBV24-1; D: TRBD2; size: many; DNA: TGTGCCACCAGTGAGGCAACTAGCGGGAGGGCTAAAGAGACCCAGTACTTC; CDR3: CATSEATSGRAKETQYF
J: TRBJ1-1; V: TRBV2; D: NA; size: NA; DNA: TGTGCCAGTAGACCCAGCGTTGAAGCTTTCTTT; CDR3: CASRPSVEAFF
J: TRBJ2-7; V: TRBV7-9; D: NA; size: NA; DNA: TGTGCCAGCAGCTTGGAACAGGACTACGAGCAGTACTTC; CDR3: CASSLEQDYEQYF
J: TRBJ2-2; V: TRBV19; D: TRBD1; size: NA; DNA: TGTGCCAGCCACAGGGGTTTGGGTACCGGGGAGCTGTTTTTT; CDR3: CASHRGLGTGELFF
J: TRBJ1-5; V: TRBV30; D: NA; size: few; DNA: TGTGCCTGGAGTGGGACGGGGGGATTACAGCCCCAGCATTTT; CDR3: CAWSGTGGLQPQHF
J: TRBJ2-1; V: TRBV7-6; D: TRBD2; size: NA; DNA: TGTGCCAGCAGCCTGCTAGCGGGAGGAGGGACCTACAATGAGCAGTTCTTC; CDR3: CASSLLAGGGTYNEQFF
J: TRBJ1-5; V: TRBV7-9; D: NA; size: once; DNA: TGTGCCAGCAGCTTAGTCCGGGACCAGCCCCAGCATTTT; CDR3: CASSLVRDQPQHF
J: TRBJ2-7; V: TRBV7-2; D: TRBD1; size: NA; DNA: TGTGCCAGCAGCTTTGGACAGGGGGAAAAGTACTTC; CDR3: CASSFGQGEKYF
J: TRBJ2-2; V: TRBV6-1; D: NA; size: NA; DNA: TGTGCCAACCCGAGTCCCGGGGAGCTGTTTTTT; CDR3: CANPSPGELFF
J: TRBJ1-2; V: TRBV15; D: NA; size: NA; DNA: TGTGCCACCAGCAGAGATTATTCGGGACACCCCGATGGCTACACCTTC; CDR3: CATSRDYSGHPDGYTF
J: TRBJ2-3; V: TRBV20-1; D: TRBD1; size: NA; DNA: TGCAGTGCGGTCGGGACAGGGGGCCCATGGCCCACAGATACGCAGTATTTT; CDR3: CSAVGTGGPWPTDTQYF
J: TRBJ2-5; V: TRBV5-1; D: TRBD1; size: NA; DNA: TGCGCCAGCAGCTTGGACAGGGGAAGGGGTAAAGAGACCCAGTACTTC; CDR3: CASSLDRGRGKETQYF
J: TRBJ1-2; V: TRBV20-1; D: NA; size: few; DNA: TGCAGTGCTAGAGGCGACACTGACTATGGCTACACCTTC; CDR3: CSARGDTDYGYTF
J: TRBJ1-1; V: TRBV24-1; D: TRBD1; size: many; DNA: TGTGCCACCAAGCAGGGGGGCGACACTGAAGCTTTCTTT; CDR3: CATKQGGDTEAFF
J: TRBJ1-5; V: TRBV10-2; D: NA; size: few; DNA: TGCGCCAGCAGAGGAGACGGGCGCAATCAGCCCCAGCATTTT; CDR3: CASRGDGRNQPQHF
J: TRBJ2-2; V: TRBV19; D: NA; size: NA; DNA: TGTGCCAGTAGTGAGTATTTGAGAACCGGGGAGCTGTTTTTT; CDR3: CASSEYLRTGELFF
J: TRBJ2-7; V: TRBV3-1; D: TRBD2; size: many; DNA: TGTGCCAGCAGCCAGGGAAGGACTAGCGGGAGTGAACAGTACTTC; CDR3: CASSQGRTSGSEQYF
J: TRBJ2-7; V: TRBV19; D: TRBD2; size: many; DNA: TGTGCCAGTAGTCCCCAGCGGGAGGGCCCCAACGAGCAGTACTTC; CDR3: CASSPQREGPNEQYF
J: TRBJ2-3; V: TRBV10-1; D: NA; size: many; DNA: TGCGCCAGCAGTCCCAGCGTTCCTACTTCAGATACGCAGTATTTT; CDR3: CASSPSVPTSDTQYF
J: TRBJ2-1; V: TRBV27; D: NA; size: few; DNA: TGTGCCAGCAGCGACCCAATCAATGAGCAGTTCTTC; CDR3: CASSDPINEQFF
J: TRBJ1-3; V: TRBV2; D: NA; size: NA; DNA: TGTGCCAGCACTGGGACTGCACCCCCGAACACCATATATTTT; CDR3: CASTGTAPPNTIYF
J: TRBJ2-5; V: TRBV13; D: NA; size: many; DNA: TGTGCCAGCAGCTTTACGGGATACCAAGAGACCCAGTACTTC; CDR3: CASSFTGYQETQYF
J: TRBJ2-7; V: TRBV19; D: NA; size: NA; DNA: TGTGCCAGTAGTAAGTGGGAAGGAGACTACGAGCAGTACTTC; CDR3: CASSKWEGDYEQYF
J: TRBJ2-2; V: TRBV6-1; D: NA; size: NA; DNA: TGTGCCACGTCGATTGGGAACACCGGGGAGCTGTTTTTT; CDR3: CATSIGNTGELFF
J: TRBJ2-3; V: TRBV30; D: TRBD1; size: many; DNA: TGTGCCTGGGACACAGGGGCCCCAGATACGCAGTATTTT; CDR3: CAWDTGAPDTQYF
J: TRBJ2-7; V: TRBV20-1; D: NA; size: NA; DNA: TGCAGTGCTAGAGTCTCTCGGGCCTACGAGCAGTACTTC; CDR3: CSARVSRAYEQYF
J: TRBJ2-7; V: TRBV19; D: TRBD1; size: NA; DNA: TGTGCCAGTGAAGACAGGGGCCACTCCTACGAGCAGTACTTC; CDR3: CASEDRGHSYEQYF
J: TRBJ2-5; V: TRBV24-1; D: NA; size: NA; DNA: TGTGCCACCAGTGATCCTAATTTGGGGAAAGAGACCCAGTACTTC; CDR3: CATSDPNLGKETQYF
J: TRBJ1-2; V: TRBV10-2; D: TRBD1; size: NA; DNA: TGCGCCAGCAGTGAAAACCCGGACAGGGAGTATGGCTATGGCTACACCTTC; CDR3: CASSENPDREYGYGYTF
J: TRBJ2-6; V: TRBV12-3/TRBV12-4; D: NA; size: NA; DNA: TGTGCCAGCAGTTTAGGTAACTCTGGGGCCAACGTCCTGACTTTC; CDR3: CASSLGNSGANVLTF